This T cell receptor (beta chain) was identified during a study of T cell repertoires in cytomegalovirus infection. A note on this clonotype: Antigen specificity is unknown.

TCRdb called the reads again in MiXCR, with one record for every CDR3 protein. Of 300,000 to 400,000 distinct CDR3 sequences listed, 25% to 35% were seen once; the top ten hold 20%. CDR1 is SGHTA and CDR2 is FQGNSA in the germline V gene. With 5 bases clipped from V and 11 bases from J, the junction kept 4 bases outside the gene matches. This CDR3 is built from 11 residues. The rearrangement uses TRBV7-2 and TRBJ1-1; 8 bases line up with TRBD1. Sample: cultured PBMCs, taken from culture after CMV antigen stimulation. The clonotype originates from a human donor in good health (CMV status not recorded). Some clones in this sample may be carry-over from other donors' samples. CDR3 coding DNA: TGTGCCAGCAGCCCGACAGGGGCCGCTTTCTTT. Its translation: CASSPTGAAFF.